This TCR beta chain was captured in a study of cytomegalovirus exposure and HLA in healthy donors. Study background: As an earlier analysis found, 150 million to 200 million T cells yielded approximately 100 million unique TCR beta sequences. Out of 350 to 400 genotyped donors, about 80% belonged to the Caucasian-associated ancestry cluster.

Amplification used 60 Vbeta primers and 13 Jbeta primers. This table comes from immunoSEQ multiplex PCR, and its TCRdb copy is limited to in-frame clones, with some not included. This table has some 100,000 clones, 80% to 90% appearing once. To note about this clone: Antigen: not known.

Study-level findings and limits: Analysis was carried out at a later point, and it linked a missense DCLRE1C variant to TCR beta V- and J-gene trimming. Clonal expansion was found to be greater in HLA-associated TCR beta chains than in equally common others in a later analysis.

The TCR comes from a woman aged 18-29 years in good health and CMV-seronegative. The source material was PBMCs.

CDR3 sequence reads: CASSGGATETQYF. The CDR3 nucleotides read TGTGCCAGCAGTGGGGGGGCCACCGAGACCCAGTACTTC. The chain couples TRBV28 to TRBJ2-5; D perhaps matches TRBD2 (7 bases). Germline-derived CDR1 and CDR2 are MDHEN and SYDVKM. CDR3 length equals 13 residues. Trimming cost V 5 bases and J 5 bases, with 12 bases left between them.